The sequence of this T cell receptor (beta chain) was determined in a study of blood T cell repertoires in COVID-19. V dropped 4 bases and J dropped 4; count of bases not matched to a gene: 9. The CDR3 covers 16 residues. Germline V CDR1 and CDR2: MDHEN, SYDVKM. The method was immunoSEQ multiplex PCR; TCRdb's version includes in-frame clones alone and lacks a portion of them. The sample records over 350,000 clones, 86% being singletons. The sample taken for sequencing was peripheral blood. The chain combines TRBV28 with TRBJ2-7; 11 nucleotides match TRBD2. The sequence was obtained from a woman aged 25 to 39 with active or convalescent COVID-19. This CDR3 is CASSWVSGRESYEQYF. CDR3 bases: TGTGCCAGCAGTTGGGTTAGCGGGAGGGAGTCATACGAGCAGTACTTC. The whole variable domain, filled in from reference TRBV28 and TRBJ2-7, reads DVKVTQSSRYLVKRTGEKVFLECVQDMDHENMFWYRQDPGLGLRLIYFSYDVKMKEKGDIPEGYSVSREKKERFSLILESASTNQTSMYLCASSWVSGRESYEQYFGPGTRLTVT.